Each of the 3 T cell receptor beta chains below was sequenced from the same sample in a study of identifying expanded T cells in peripheral blood. Sequencing used immunoSEQ multiplex PCR; TCRdb keeps in-frame clones, though not all of them. The data hold approximately 58,000 clones, with about 83% observed a single time. Sequencing was done on a sample of blood. These receptors came from a person between 18 and 75 years old in good health.

J is TRBJ2-3 and V is TRBV7-9; 7 nucleotides line up with TRBD1. Germline V gene sequence: CDR1 SEHNR, CDR2 FQNEAQ (reference sequence). V lost 3 bases and J lost 2; bases outside the gene matches: 2. The CDR3 extends over 14 amino acids. This CDR3 is CASSFDRDTDTQYF. The DNA of the CDR3 is TGTGCCAGCAGCTTCGACAGGGACACAGATACGCAGTATTTT.

The V gene is TRBV18, the J gene TRBJ2-5, with 7 bases identical to TRBD1. Germline V gene data show CDR1 as KGHSH and CDR2 as LQKENI. This CDR3 comprises 13 residues. V lost 3 bases, J lost 9 bases, and 7 bases stayed unmatched. The CDR3 DNA reads as TGTGCCAGCTCACCGACGGACAGGTCGGCCCAGTACTTC. As protein: CASSPTDRSAQYF. Variable domain in full (rest from reference TRBV18 and TRBJ2-5): NAGVMQNPRHLVRRRGQEARLRCSPMKGHSHVYWYRQLPEEGLKFMVYLQKENIIDESGMPKERFSAEFPKEGPSILRIQQVVRGDSAAYFCASSPTDRSAQYFGPGTRLLVL.

The CDR3 nucleotides read TGTGCCAGCAGCCGGGAACGAGTGGGCAATCAGCCCCAGCATTTT. Translated, it gives CASSRERVGNQPQHF. This sequence joins TRBV21-1 and TRBJ1-5. TRBV21-1 is a pseudogene segment. The CDR3 spans 15 residues.